This passage covers 21 T cell receptor beta chains from one sample sequenced in a study. Cells sorted as Tregs were CD4+, CD25+ and CD127-/low. TCRdb recomputed calls from the 5' RACE reads with MiXCR, one row per CDR3 protein. The table records 7,000 to 9,500 distinct CDR3 sequences, around 44% of them present only once. The sample comprised Tregs sorted from a lymph node. Receptors were obtained from a female donor with breast cancer.

A few counts support this clonotype. This chain connects TRBV5-6 to TRBJ2-1, with 10 bases matching TRBD1. V lost 7 bases, J lost 5 bases, and 6 bases stayed unmatched. Germline V gene data show CDR1 as SGHDT and CDR2 as YYEEEE. CDR3 length equals 14 residues. The CDR3 here is CASDRDRGNNEQFF. The CDR3 DNA reads TGTGCCAGCGACCGGGACAGGGGAAACAATGAGCAGTTCTTC. Full variable domain (missing parts from reference TRBV5-6 and TRBJ2-1): DAGVTQSPTHLIKTRGQQVTLRCSPKSGHDTVSWYQQALGQGPQFIFQYYEEEERQRGNFPDRFSGHQFPNYSSELNVNALLLGDSALYLCASDRDRGNNEQFFGPGTRLTVL.

The chain is built from TRBV11-1 and TRBJ1-5; D gene uncertain. From germline, CDR1 is SGHAT and CDR2 FQDESV (reference sequence). The CDR3 contains 13 residues. With 1 base removed from V and 4 bases from J, the gap between germline ends came to 5 bases. The chain's CDR3 is CASSLGPNQPQHF. The CDR3 coding sequence is TGTGCCAGCAGCTTAGGCCCAAATCAGCCCCAGCATTTT.

This clonotype was detected only a few times. The rearrangement joins TRBV4-1 to TRBJ1-6, with D unclear. The germline gives CDR1 MGHRA, CDR2 YSYEKL. This CDR3 comprises 13 residues. V was cut by 4 bases and J by 7 bases, with 8 bases left in between. The CDR3: CASSPSPNSPLHF. The CDR3 DNA follows: TGCGCCAGCAGCCCCAGCCCCAATTCACCCCTCCACTTT.

The sample holds a few counts of this clonotype. The chain's CDR3 is CASSHGGAGFNEQFF. The CDR3 DNA reads TGTGCCAGCAGCCACGGTGGGGCAGGGTTCAATGAGCAGTTCTTC. The chain combines TRBV7-6 with TRBJ2-1; TRBD1 is a possible D gene (5 bases). Germline values: CDR1 SGHVS, CDR2 FNYEAQ. The CDR3 spans 15 residues. With 5 bases removed from V and 6 bases from J, the gap between germline ends came to 17 bases.

This clonotype was picked up a small number of times. The chain recombines TRBV6-1 with TRBJ2-3, with a tentative D call TRBD1 (5 bases). The CDR3 covers 11 residues. Germline V gene sequence: CDR1 MNHNS, CDR2 SASEGT. V was cut by 6 bases and J by 5 bases, with 6 bases left in between. CDR3 sequence reads: CASSQGDTQYF. Written as DNA, the CDR3 is TGTGCCAGCAGCCAGGGAGATACGCAGTATTTT.

The sample holds a few counts of this clonotype. The chain has TRBV6-5 and TRBJ2-1, with 7 bases fitting TRBD1. CDR1 and CDR2 (germline): MNHEY, SVGAGI. The CDR3 has 17 amino acids. J lost 5 bases, V lost 2 bases, and 12 bases had no gene match. The CDR3 here is CASSYTPGQSSHNEQFF. The CDR3 DNA reads as TGTGCCAGCAGTTACACCCCGGGACAGTCCTCGCACAATGAGCAGTTCTTC.

The CDR3 region has the DNA TGCGCCAGCAGCCAGTACGTAGCCTACGAGCAGTACTTC. Its protein product is CASSQYVAYEQYF. V is TRBV4-1 and J is TRBJ2-7; D call uncertain. This CDR3 comprises 13 residues. Looked up from germline, CDR1 is MGHRA and CDR2 is YSYEKL. Trimming removed 3 bases at V and 2 bases at J, with 8 bases between.

The chain has TRBV5-6 and TRBJ2-3; D not certain. CDR1 and CDR2 from the germline V gene are SGHDT and YYEEEE. The CDR3 runs to 12 residues. Trimming left V 2 bases short and J 5 bases short, with 6 bases between. The CDR3 is CASSFGLDTQYF. DNA of the CDR3: TGTGCCAGCAGCTTCGGCCTAGATACGCAGTATTTT.

The chain has TRBV3-1 and TRBJ2-1; possible D gene TRBD2, 5 bases. From germline, CDR1 is LGHDT and CDR2 YNNKEL (reference sequence). The CDR3 contains 18 residues. Trimming removed 2 bases at V and 2 bases at J, with 19 bases between. The CDR3 protein is CASSQRCAGDVTYNEQFF. CDR3 nucleotides: TGTGCCAGCAGCCAACGATGCGCGGGTGACGTTACCTACAATGAGCAGTTCTTC.

This chain links TRBV12-2 with TRBJ1-5. TRBV12-2 is a recognized pseudogene. This CDR3 has 13 amino acids. The CDR3 protein is CASRLVGNQPQHF. Written as DNA, the CDR3 is TGTGCAAGTCGCTTAGTGGGGAATCAGCCCCAGCATTTT.

The genes are TRBV7-9 and TRBJ2-7; D may be TRBD1 (6 bases). The CDR3 spans 14 residues. The V end was cut by 1 base, the J end by 9 bases, with 16 bases between. Germline V gives CDR1 SEHNR, CDR2 FQNEAQ (reference sequence). This CDR3 reads CASSLGTGIRGQYF. As DNA, the CDR3 is TGTGCCAGCAGCTTAGGAACAGGGATACGAGGGCAGTACTTC. Drawing the rest from reference TRBV7-9 and TRBJ2-7, the complete variable domain is DTGVSQNPRHKITKRGQNVTFRCDPISEHNRLYWYRQTLGQGPEFLTYFQNEAQLEKSRLLSDRFSAERPKGSFSTLEIQRTEQGDSAMYLCASSLGTGIRGQYFGPGTRLTVT.

The chain carries TRBV20-1 and TRBJ2-1; 14 bases match TRBD2. The germline V gene encodes CDR1 DFQATT and CDR2 SNEGSKA (reference sequence). J lost 8 bases, V lost 5 bases, and 20 bases had no gene match. The CDR3 has 19 residues. This chain's CDR3 is CSALGPRHGTSGSGYEQFF. In DNA form, the CDR3 reads TGCAGTGCTTTAGGGCCACGTCACGGGACTAGCGGGAGTGGGTATGAGCAGTTCTTC.

The chain carries TRBV6-6 and TRBJ1-2; TRBD1 agrees at 8 bases. V dropped 4 bases and J dropped 3; count of bases not matched to a gene: 4. Germline V lookup: CDR1 MNHNY, CDR2 SVGAGI (reference sequence). This CDR3 has 14 residues. The DNA of the CDR3 is TGTGCCAGCAGTTGGACAGGGTTCGACTATGGCTACACCTTC. This gives the protein CASSWTGFDYGYTF.

This clonotype was picked up a small number of times. The V gene is TRBV6-5, the J gene TRBJ2-7; D gene unclear. The CDR3 is 11 residues long. Trimming took 3 bases from V and 5 from J, leaving 5 bases between them. The germline gives CDR1 MNHEY, CDR2 SVGAGI. CDR3 region: CASSYLDEQYF. CDR3 coding DNA: TGTGCCAGCAGTTATCTAGACGAGCAGTACTTC.

This clonotype appeared a few times. This rearrangement joins TRBV20-1 to TRBJ1-2; D ambiguous. CDR1 is DFQATT and CDR2 is SNEGSKA in the germline V gene (reference sequence). This CDR3 is built from 13 residues. V lost 2 bases to trimming and J lost 1 base, with 8 bases between them. The CDR3 sequence: CSARNRGNYGYTF. CDR3 DNA: TGCAGTGCTAGAAACCGGGGTAACTATGGCTACACCTTC.

This clonotype has more than one count but fewer than ten. The chain recombines TRBV4-1 with TRBJ2-7; 14 nucleotides align to TRBD2. CDR1 is MGHRA, CDR2 YSYEKL, per germline. The CDR3 consists of 18 residues. The ends lost 3 bases at V and 0 bases at J; junction bases unmatched: 7. CDR3 DNA sequence: TGCGCCAGCAGCCAGGGTCGGGGGACTAGCGGGAGCTCCTACGAGCAGTACTTC. Protein sequence: CASSQGRGTSGSSYEQYF.

The chain carries TRBV20-1 and TRBJ2-4, with 7 bases identical to TRBD1. V trimming: 1 base; J trimming: 8 bases; junction bases outside the gene matches: 5. The CDR3 loop spans 13 amino acids. Germline V lookup: CDR1 DFQATT, CDR2 SNEGSKA (reference sequence). CDR3 residues: CSARGPQGDIQYF. CDR3 coding DNA: TGCAGTGCTAGAGGTCCTCAGGGGGACATTCAGTACTTC.

The count of this clonotype is one. The rearrangement uses TRBV5-1 and TRBJ1-1; possibly TRBD1 for D (5 bases). Germline lookup yields CDR1 SGHRS and CDR2 YFSETQ. V lost 4 bases, J lost 0 bases, and 13 bases lay in between. The CDR3 totals 15 residues. This CDR3 is CASSDRDWLNTEAFF. The CDR3 DNA follows: TGCGCCAGCAGCGACCGGGACTGGTTGAACACTGAAGCTTTCTTT. Drawing the rest from reference TRBV5-1 and TRBJ1-1, the complete variable domain is KAGVTQTPRYLIKTRGQQVTLSCSPISGHRSVSWYQQTPGQGLQFLFEYFSETQRNKGNFPGRFSGRQFSNSRSEMNVSTLELGDSALYLCASSDRDWLNTEAFFGQGTRLTVV.

V usage is TRBV9 and J usage is TRBJ2-7, with D possibly being TRBD1 (6 bases). The CDR3 spans 14 residues. Germline V lookup: CDR1 SGDLS, CDR2 YYNGEE. Trimming removed 0 bases at V and 2 bases at J, with 9 bases between. The CDR3 nucleotides read TGTGCCAGCAGCGTAGGGCAGGGGACCTACGAGCAGTACTTC. It is translated as CASSVGQGTYEQYF.

This clonotype was seen more than once but under ten times. The chain has TRBV20-1 and TRBJ2-1, with D maybe TRBD2 (6 bases). CDR1 and CDR2 (germline): DFQATT, SNEGSKA (reference sequence). The CDR3 loop spans 16 amino acids. V lost 5 bases and J 1 base, leaving 18 bases between the germline ends. CDR3 protein: CSAVSSVSISYNEQFF. CDR3 bases: TGCAGTGCTGTCTCTAGCGTATCGATTTCCTACAATGAGCAGTTCTTC.

By share of the sample, this clonotype is large. This chain joins TRBV30 and TRBJ2-7, with TRBD2 matching 9 bases. The junction had 8 bases not matched to a gene; V was cut back by 0 bases and J by 2 bases. Per the germline V gene, CDR1 is GTSNPN and CDR2 is SVGIG (reference sequence). The CDR3 consists of 16 residues. In DNA form, the CDR3 reads TGTGCCTGGAGTGTGGTAGCGGGGGCCACTACCTACGAGCAGTACTTC. Protein sequence: CAWSVVAGATTYEQYF.